The text below deals with one TCR beta chain. Relative to the germline gene, one junction end is altered; a read error may explain this. This specimen belongs to a study of tumor-infiltrating lymphocytes in primary liver carcinoma. Scientists recovered RNA and DNA together from about 21-30 mg of unsorted bulk tissue. Surgical resection was used to treat these primary liver carcinoma patients. Germline V gene sequence: CDR1 SGHAT, CDR2 FQNNGV. The CDR3 has 15 residues. Starting from 500 ng of total RNA, TCR beta cDNA was produced with a primer in the constant region. TCR beta libraries came from three nested multiplex PCR rounds using slightly modified ARM-PCR. A C-beta reverse primer and TRBV1-TRBV30 forward primers served in each of the first two PCR rounds, at ten to eleven cycles apiece. TCRdb processed the multiplex PCR reads anew with MiXCR; each CDR3 protein has one entry. This table has about 92,000 distinct CDR3 sequences, approximately 68% appearing once.

J is TRBJ2-3 and V is TRBV11-2; D is possibly TRBD1 or TRBD2 (5 bases each). Sequencing was performed on tumor-adjacent normal liver tissue. This TCR was recovered from a man aged 35 to 55 with primary liver carcinoma and hepatitis B virus infection. CDR3: CASSPRPNGADTQYF. Written as DNA, the CDR3 is TGTGCCAGCAGCCCCAGGCCCAACGGGGCAGATACACAGTATTTT.